This entry features one T cell receptor (beta chain) sequence. Its antigen is unidentified. This sample is drawn from a study of CD8+CD57+ T cells in acquired aplastic anemia. Overall study context: Approximately 11 million reads were obtained on average for healthy donor CD4+ cells. Broader study findings: Controls did not differ significantly from patients in CD8+ Simpson's diversity. The study identified more than 25 CD8+ CDR3 sequences shared by patients and controls.

For CDR3 and TCR beta VDJ profiling, genomic DNA was the template used. TCRdb re-derived calls from the reads in MiXCR, one entry per CDR3 protein. The repertoire holds hundreds of thousands of distinct CDR3 sequences, with 60% to 80% as singletons. Germline CDR1 is ENHRY and CDR2 is SYGVKD. V was shortened by 3 bases and J by 8 bases, with 10 bases between the two germline ends. The CDR3 contains 13 residues. The sample consisted of sorted CD4+, CD8+, or CD8+CD57+ T cells (not recorded which) from PBMCs. The TCR originated in a human donor in good health, serving as a control. The V call is TRBV10-3, the J call TRBJ1-4, with D perhaps matching TRBD1 (6 bases). The CDR3 sequence: CAISDGTQEKLFF. DNA for the CDR3: TGTGCCATCAGTGATGGGACACAAGAAAAACTGTTTTTT.